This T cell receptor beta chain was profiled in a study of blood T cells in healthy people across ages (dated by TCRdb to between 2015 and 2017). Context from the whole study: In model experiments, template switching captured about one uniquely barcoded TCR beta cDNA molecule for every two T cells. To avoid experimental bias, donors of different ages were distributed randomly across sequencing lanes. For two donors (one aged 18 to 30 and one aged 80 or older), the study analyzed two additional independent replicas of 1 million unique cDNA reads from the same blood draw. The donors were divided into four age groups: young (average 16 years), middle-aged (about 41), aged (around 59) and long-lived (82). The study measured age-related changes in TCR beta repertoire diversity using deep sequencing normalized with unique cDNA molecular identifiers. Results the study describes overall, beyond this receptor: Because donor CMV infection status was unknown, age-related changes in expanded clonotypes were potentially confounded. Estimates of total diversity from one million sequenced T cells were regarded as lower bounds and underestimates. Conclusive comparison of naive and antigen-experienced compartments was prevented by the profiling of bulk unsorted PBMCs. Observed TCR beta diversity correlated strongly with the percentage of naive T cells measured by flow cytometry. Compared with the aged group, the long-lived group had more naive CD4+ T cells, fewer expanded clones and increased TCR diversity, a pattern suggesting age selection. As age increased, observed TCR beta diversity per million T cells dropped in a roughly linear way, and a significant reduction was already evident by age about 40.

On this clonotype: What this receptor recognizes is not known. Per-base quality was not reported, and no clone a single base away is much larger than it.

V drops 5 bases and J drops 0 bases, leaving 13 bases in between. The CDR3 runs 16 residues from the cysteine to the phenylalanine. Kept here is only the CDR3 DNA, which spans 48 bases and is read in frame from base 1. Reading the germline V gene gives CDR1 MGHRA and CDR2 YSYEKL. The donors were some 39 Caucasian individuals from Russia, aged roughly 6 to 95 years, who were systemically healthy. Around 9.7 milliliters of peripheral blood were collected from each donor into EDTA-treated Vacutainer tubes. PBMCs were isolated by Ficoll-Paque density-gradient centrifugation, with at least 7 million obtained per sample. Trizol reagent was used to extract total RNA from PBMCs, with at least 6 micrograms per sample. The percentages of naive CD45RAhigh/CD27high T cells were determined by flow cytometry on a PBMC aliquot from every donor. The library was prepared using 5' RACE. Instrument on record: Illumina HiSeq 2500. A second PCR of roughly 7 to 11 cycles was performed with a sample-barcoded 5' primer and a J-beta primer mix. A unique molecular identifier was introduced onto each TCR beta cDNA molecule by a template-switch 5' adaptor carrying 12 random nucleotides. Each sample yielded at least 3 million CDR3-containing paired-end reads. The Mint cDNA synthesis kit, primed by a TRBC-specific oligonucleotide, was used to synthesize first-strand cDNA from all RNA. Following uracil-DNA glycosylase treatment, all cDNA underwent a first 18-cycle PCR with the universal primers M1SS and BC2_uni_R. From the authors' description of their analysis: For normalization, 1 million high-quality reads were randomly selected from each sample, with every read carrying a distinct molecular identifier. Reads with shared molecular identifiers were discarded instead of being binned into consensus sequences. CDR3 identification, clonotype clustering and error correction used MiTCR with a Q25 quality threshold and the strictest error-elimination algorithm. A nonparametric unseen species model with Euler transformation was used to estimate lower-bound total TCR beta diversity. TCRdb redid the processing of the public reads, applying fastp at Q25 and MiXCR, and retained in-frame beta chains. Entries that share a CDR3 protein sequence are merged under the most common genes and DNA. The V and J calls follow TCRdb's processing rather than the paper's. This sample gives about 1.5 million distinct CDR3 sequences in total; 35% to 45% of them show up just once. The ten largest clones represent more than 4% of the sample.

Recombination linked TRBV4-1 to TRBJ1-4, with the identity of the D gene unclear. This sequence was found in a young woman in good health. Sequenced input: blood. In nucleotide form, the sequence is TGCGCCAGCAGCACTTACACGGCCACAACTAATGAAAAACTGTTTTTT. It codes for CASSTYTATTNEKLFF.